One T cell receptor (beta chain) is described in this entry. Measured with immunoSEQ multiplex PCR; TCRdb has only the in-frame clones, and not every one. The table records approximately 52,000 clones, under 80% of them present only once. Single viable CD3+CD4+CD8-CD45RO+ cells were sorted as the memory CD4+ T cells. This record comes from a study of memory CD4+ T cells and cytomegalovirus serostatus. Per the germline V gene, CDR1 is SGHDT and CDR2 is YYEEEE. Trimming at V came to 4 bases and at J to 0 bases, leaving 8 bases not matched to a gene. This CDR3 contains 16 residues. Sequenced material: memory CD4+ T cells from blood. The clonotype comes from an adult in good health and CMV-seronegative. J is TRBJ2-7 and V is TRBV5-6, with 9 bases fitting TRBD1. The CDR3 nucleotides are TGTGCCAGCAGCCCGCTTCCGGGACAGGGCTCCTACGAGCAGTACTTC. Its protein is CASSPLPGQGSYEQYF.